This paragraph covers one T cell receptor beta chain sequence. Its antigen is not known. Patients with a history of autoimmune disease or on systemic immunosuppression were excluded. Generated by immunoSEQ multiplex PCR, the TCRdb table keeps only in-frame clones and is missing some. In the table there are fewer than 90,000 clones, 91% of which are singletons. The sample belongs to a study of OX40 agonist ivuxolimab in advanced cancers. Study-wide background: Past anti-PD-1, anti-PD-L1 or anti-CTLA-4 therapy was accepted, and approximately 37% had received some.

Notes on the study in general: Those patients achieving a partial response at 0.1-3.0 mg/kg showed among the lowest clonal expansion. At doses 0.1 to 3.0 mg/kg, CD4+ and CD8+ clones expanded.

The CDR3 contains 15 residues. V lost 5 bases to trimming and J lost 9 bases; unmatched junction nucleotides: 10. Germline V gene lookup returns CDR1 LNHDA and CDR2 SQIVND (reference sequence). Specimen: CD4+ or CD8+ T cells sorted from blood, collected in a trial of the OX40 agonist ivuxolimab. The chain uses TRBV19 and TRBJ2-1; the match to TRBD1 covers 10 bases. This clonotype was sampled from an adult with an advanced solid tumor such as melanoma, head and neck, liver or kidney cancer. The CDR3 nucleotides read TGTGCCAGTAGTCTTACCGGGACAGGGGCTTCTGAGCAGTTCTTC. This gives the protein CASSLTGTGASEQFF. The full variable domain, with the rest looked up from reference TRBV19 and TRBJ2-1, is DGGITQSPKYLFRKEGQNVTLSCEQNLNHDAMYWYRQDPGQGLRLIYYSQIVNDFQKGDIAEGYSVSREKKESFPLTVTSAQKNPTAFYLCASSLTGTGASEQFFGPGTRLTVL.